This T cell receptor (beta chain) was documented in a study of shared clonotypes between healthy human individuals. The study's findings and limits: Shared across a few donors were approximately 5% of the naive CD4 clonotypes. How much donors shared clonotypes was expected to be affected by sequencing depth.

Tens of thousands of T cell genomes (approximately 190 ng DNA) went into each sorted-subset replicate. Here immunoSEQ multiplex PCR was the method, and the copy in TCRdb shows in-frame clones only, minus some. The sample lists about 1 million clones, about 75% occurring once. Nashville, Tennessee was home to all donors, each a Caucasian adult. Trimming took 4 bases from V and 3 from J; bases not matched to a gene: 2. There are 13 residues in the CDR3. The germline V gene has CDR1 MNHEY and CDR2 SVGAGI. As for this clone: Its matching antigen is unknown.

The receptor's source is a man aged 18 to 29 in good health. The chain is built from TRBV6-5 and TRBJ1-2, with 7 bases matching TRBD1. The sample taken for sequencing was memory CD4+ T cells sorted from blood. Subset reported: CD45RA-negative fraction. The CDR3 DNA is TGTGCCAGCAGTTGGGGACAGTACTATGGCTACACCTTC. Encoded protein: CASSWGQYYGYTF.